Shown below are 9 T cell receptor beta chains from a single sample sequenced in a study of T-cell reconstitution after alpha-beta-depleted transplantation in children. For TCRbeta, the library was prepared with unique molecular identifiers. Via MiXCR, TCRdb re-called the PCR reads, giving one row per CDR3 protein. The sample yields approximately 200,000 distinct CDR3 sequences, just over 14% seen once. The sample here was PBMCs from the stem cell graft donor, taken from the stem cell graft. These TCRs come from a human donor who donated a stem cell graft to a child with acute lymphoblastic leukemia.

This clonotype was recorded at least ten times. The chain couples TRBV27 to TRBJ2-1; D ambiguous. The V end was cut by 1 base, the J end by 7 bases, with 8 bases between. Germline V lookup: CDR1 MNHEY, CDR2 SMNVEV (reference sequence). CDR3 length equals 13 residues. CDR3 nucleotide sequence: TGTGCCAGCAGTTTATTACGAGAGAATGAGCAGTTCTTC. The encoded protein is CASSLLRENEQFF.

This clonotype was detected ten times or more. J is TRBJ1-1 and V is TRBV24-1, with 8 nucleotides matching TRBD1. The CDR3 runs to 14 residues. V dropped 7 bases and J dropped 2; count of bases not matched to a gene: 5. Per the germline V gene, CDR1 is KGHDR and CDR2 is SFDVKD. CDR3 in DNA: TGTGCCACCAGCGGACAGGGATCAAACACTGAAGCTTTCTTT. It encodes CATSGQGSNTEAFF.

V gene TRBV11-3 combines with J gene TRBJ2-3, with 7 positions matching TRBD1. Germline V gene lookup returns CDR1 SGHNT and CDR2 YENEEA. V lost 5 bases, J lost 2 bases, and 10 bases stayed unmatched. The CDR3 loop spans 16 amino acids. The CDR3: CASSPPTGALTDTQYF. Here the CDR3 DNA reads TGTGCCAGCAGCCCCCCAACAGGGGCACTCACAGATACGCAGTATTTT.

A word on this clonotype: It may be a read error: a sequence one base away is much more abundant. The chain recombines TRBV28 with TRBJ2-4; D remains ambiguous. CDR1 is MDHEN and CDR2 is SYDVKM in the germline V gene. CDR3 length: 13 residues. DNA for the CDR3: TGTGCCACCCAAATCCCCCAGCTAGGCATTCAGGACTTC. As protein: CATQIPQLGIQDF.

At least ten counts were recorded for this clonotype. J is TRBJ1-2 and V is TRBV27; D is unresolved. The germline gives CDR1 MNHEY, CDR2 SMNVEV (reference sequence). This CDR3 region has 15 residues. Trimming stripped 3 bases from V and 0 bases from J, with 11 bases between. The CDR3 bases are TGTGCCAGCAGTTTGCGGCAGACCCCTAACTATGGCTACACCTTC. It is translated as CASSLRQTPNYGYTF.

This clonotype occurred many times. The V and J genes are TRBV10-3 and TRBJ2-1, with a tentative D call TRBD2 (5 bases). The V end lost 5 bases, the J end lost 5 bases, and 7 bases lay between the germline ends. The germline gives CDR1 ENHRY, CDR2 SYGVKD. The CDR3 contains 12 residues. The CDR3 DNA follows: TGTGCCATCAGTAGCGGTAACAATGAGCAGTTCTTC. Translating gives CAISSGNNEQFF.

This clonotype appeared many times. This rearrangement joins TRBV12-3 or TRBV12-4 to TRBJ1-1, with no clear D. The V end lost 3 bases, the J end lost 3 bases, and 11 bases lay between the germline ends. The CDR3 spans 14 residues. CDR3 nucleotide sequence: TGTGCCAGCAGTTTCCGAGGGAAGGACACTGAAGCTTTCTTT. It encodes CASSFRGKDTEAFF.

The gene calls are TRBV30 and TRBJ1-2, with 7 bases lining up with TRBD1. CDR3 length: 13 amino acids. J gave up 6 bases and V 5 bases, and 9 bases lay outside the gene matches. Germline-derived CDR1 and CDR2 are GTSNPN and SVGIG (reference sequence). The CDR3 region is CAWGVRDSDGYTF. The CDR3 DNA is TGTGCCTGGGGCGTTCGGGACAGTGATGGCTACACCTTC. The full variable domain, its missing parts supplied by reference TRBV30 and TRBJ1-2, is SQTIHQWPATLVQPVGSPLSLECTVEGTSNPNLYWYRQAAGRGLQLLFYSVGIGQISSEVPQNLSASRPQDRQFILSSKKLLLSDSGFYLCAWGVRDSDGYTFGSGTRLTVV.

This clonotype has at least ten counts. The chain uses TRBV12-3 or TRBV12-4 and TRBJ2-3; no clear D gene. Trimming removed 5 bases at V and 4 bases at J, with 4 bases between. The CDR3 contains 11 residues. CDR3 nucleotide sequence: TGTGCCAGCAGTGGGCCAGATACGCAGTATTTT. Translating gives CASSGPDTQYF.